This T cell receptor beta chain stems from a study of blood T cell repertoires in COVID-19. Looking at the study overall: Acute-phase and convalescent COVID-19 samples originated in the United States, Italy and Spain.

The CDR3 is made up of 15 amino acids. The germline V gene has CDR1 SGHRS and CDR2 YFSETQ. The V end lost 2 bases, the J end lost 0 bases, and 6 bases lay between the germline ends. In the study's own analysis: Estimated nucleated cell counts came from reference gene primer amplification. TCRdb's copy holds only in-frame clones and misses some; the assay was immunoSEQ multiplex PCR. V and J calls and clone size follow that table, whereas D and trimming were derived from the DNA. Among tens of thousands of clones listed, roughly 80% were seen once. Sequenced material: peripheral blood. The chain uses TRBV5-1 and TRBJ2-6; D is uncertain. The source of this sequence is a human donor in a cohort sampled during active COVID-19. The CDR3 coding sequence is TGCGCCAGCAGCTTCCGGGTCTCTGGGGCCAACGTCCTGACTTTC. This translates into CASSFRVSGANVLTF.